This TCR beta chain was recorded in a study of cytomegalovirus exposure and HLA in healthy donors. Study observations and caveats: It was fewer than 200 TCR beta chains that were listed as cytomegalovirus-associated.

Of note for this clone: The antigen remains undetermined.

The PCR used 60 Vbeta and 13 Jbeta primers. The method was immunoSEQ multiplex PCR; TCRdb's version includes in-frame clones alone and lacks a portion of them. The table includes some 130,000 clones, approximately 85% detected once. Germline assignment: CDR1 MNHEY and CDR2 SVGAGI. V lost 0 bases, J lost 7 bases, and 13 bases lay in between. CDR3 size: 16 residues. Sequenced material: PBMCs. The V call is TRBV6-5, the J call TRBJ1-6; D possibly corresponds to TRBD1 (5 bases). The clonotype comes from a male donor in good health and CMV-seropositive. DNA for the CDR3: TGTGCCAGCAGTTACTCGCAGCAGGGAAGAAATTCACCCCTCCACTTT. Protein: CASSYSQQGRNSPLHF.